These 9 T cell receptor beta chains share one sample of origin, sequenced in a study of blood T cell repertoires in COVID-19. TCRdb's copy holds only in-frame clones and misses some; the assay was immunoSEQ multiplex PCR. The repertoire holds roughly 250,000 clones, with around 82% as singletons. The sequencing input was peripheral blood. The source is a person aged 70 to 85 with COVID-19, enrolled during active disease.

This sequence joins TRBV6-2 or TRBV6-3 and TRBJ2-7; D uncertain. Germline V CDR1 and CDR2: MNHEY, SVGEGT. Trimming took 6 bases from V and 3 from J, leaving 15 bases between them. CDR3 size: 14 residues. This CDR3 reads CASSPPTVIYEQYF. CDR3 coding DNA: TGTGCCAGCAGCCCACCTACAGTGATCTACGAGCAGTACTTC.

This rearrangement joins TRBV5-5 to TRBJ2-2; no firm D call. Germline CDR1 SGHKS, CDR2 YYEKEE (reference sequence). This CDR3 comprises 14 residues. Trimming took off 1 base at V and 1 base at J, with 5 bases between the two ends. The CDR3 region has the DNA TGTGCCAGCAGCTTGATATTGAACACCGGGGAGCTGTTTTTT. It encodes CASSLILNTGELFF.

DNA of the CDR3: TGTGCCAGCTTATCCAGCGGGAGTTCCGGGGAGCTGTTTTTT. This translates into CASLSSGSSGELFF. This chain connects TRBV2 to TRBJ2-2, with 8 bases fitting TRBD2. Germline loops: CDR1 SNHLY, CDR2 FYNNEI. The V segment lost 8 bases and the J segment 6 bases; nucleotides outside the gene matches: 8. This CDR3 region has 14 residues.

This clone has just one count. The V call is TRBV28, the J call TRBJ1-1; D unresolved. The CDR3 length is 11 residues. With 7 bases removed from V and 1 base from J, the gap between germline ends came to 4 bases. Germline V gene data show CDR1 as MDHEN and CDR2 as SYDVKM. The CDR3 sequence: CASTENTEAFF. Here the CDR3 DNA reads TGTGCCAGCACAGAGAACACTGAAGCTTTCTTT.

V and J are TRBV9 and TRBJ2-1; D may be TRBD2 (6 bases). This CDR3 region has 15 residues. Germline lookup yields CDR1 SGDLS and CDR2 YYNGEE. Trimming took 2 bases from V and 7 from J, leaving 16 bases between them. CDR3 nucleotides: TGTGCCAGCAGCGTTAGGGCCCGGGAGAGGAATGAGCAGTTCTTC. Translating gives CASSVRARERNEQFF. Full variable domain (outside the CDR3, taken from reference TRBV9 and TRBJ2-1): DSGVTQTPKHLITATGQRVTLRCSPRSGDLSVYWYQQSLDQGLQFLIQYYNGEERAKGNILERFSAQQFPDLHSELNLSSLELGDSALYFCASSVRARERNEQFFGPGTRLTVL.

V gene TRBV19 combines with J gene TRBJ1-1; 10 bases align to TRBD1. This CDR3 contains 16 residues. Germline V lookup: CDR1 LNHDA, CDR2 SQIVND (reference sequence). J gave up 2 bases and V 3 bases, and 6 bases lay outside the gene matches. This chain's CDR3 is CASSMGGDRGNTEAFF. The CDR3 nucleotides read TGTGCCAGTAGTATGGGGGGGGACAGGGGAAACACTGAAGCTTTCTTT.

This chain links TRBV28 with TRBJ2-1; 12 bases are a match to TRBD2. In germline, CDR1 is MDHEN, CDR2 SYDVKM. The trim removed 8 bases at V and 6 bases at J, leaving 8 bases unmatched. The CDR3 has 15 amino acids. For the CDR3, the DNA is TGTGCCAGCTGGGCTAGCGGGAGGGGGGGCAATGAGCAGTTCTTC. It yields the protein CASWASGRGGNEQFF.

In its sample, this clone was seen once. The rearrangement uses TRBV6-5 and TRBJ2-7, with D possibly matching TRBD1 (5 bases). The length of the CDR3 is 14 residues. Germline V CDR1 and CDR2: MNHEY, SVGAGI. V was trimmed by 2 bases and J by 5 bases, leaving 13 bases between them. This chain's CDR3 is CASSYGRVVHEQYF. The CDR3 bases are TGTGCCAGCAGTTACGGCAGGGTGGTCCACGAGCAGTACTTC.

Here the CDR3 DNA reads TGTGCCAGCAGCGTAGGTGGGGGGGCTAACTACGAGCAGTACTTC. Amino acid sequence: CASSVGGGANYEQYF. V usage is TRBV9 and J usage is TRBJ2-7; possibly TRBD2 for D (7 bases). Germline assignment: CDR1 SGDLS and CDR2 YYNGEE. This CDR3 has 15 amino acids. V was pared by 0 bases and J by 3 bases, with 13 bases between.